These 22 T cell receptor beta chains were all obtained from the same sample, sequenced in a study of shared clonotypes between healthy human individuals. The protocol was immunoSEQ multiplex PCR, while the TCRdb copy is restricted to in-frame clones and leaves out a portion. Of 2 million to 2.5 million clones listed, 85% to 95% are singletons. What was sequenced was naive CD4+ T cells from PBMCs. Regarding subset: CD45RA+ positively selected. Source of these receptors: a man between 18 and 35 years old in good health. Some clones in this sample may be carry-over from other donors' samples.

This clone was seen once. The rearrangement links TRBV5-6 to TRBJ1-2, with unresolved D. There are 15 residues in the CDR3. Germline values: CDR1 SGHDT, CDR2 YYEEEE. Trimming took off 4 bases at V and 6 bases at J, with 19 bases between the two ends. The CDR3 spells CASSPRDGVRNGYTF. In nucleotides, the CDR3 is TGTGCCAGCAGCCCCCGTGACGGGGTTCGGAATGGCTACACCTTC.

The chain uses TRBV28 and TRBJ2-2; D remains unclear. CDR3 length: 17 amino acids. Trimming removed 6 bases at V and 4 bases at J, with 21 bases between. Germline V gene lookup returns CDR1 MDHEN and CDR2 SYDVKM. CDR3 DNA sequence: TGTGCCAGCAGCCCCGCACGGATTGGGTTTAGCACCGGGGAGCTGTTTTTT. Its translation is CASSPARIGFSTGELFF. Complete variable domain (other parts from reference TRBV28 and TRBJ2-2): DVKVTQSSRYLVKRTGEKVFLECVQDMDHENMFWYRQDPGLGLRLIYFSYDVKMKEKGDIPEGYSVSREKKERFSLILESASTNQTSMYLCASSPARIGFSTGELFFGEGSRLTVL.

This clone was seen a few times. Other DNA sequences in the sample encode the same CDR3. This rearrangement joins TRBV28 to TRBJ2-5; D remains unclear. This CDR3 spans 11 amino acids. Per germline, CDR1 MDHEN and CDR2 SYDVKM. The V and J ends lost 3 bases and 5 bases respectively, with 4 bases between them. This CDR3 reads CASSLGETQYF. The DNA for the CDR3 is TGTGCCAGCAGTTTGGGGGAGACCCAGTACTTC.

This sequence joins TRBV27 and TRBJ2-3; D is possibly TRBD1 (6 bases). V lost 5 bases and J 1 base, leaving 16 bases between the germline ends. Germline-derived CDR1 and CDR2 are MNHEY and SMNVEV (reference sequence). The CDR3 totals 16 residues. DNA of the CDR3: TGTGCCAGCAGTCAACGGGTGACAGGTCGCACAGATACGCAGTATTTT. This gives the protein CASSQRVTGRTDTQYF.

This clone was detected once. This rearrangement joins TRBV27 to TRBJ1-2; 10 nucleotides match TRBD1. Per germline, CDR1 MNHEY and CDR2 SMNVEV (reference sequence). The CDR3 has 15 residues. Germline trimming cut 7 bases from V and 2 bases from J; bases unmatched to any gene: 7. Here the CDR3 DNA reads TGTGCCAGCACCTCCGGGACAGGGGTCAACTATGGCTACACCTTC. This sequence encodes CASTSGTGVNYGYTF.

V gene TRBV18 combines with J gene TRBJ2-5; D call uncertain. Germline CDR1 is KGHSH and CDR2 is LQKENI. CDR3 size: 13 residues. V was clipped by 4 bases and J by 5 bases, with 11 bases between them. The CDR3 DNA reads TGTGCCAGCTCACGGGGTGTTTTGGAGACCCAGTACTTC. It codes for CASSRGVLETQYF.

This chain's CDR3 is CASSMGGGETQYF. Written as DNA, the CDR3 is TGTGCCAGCTCAATGGGAGGTGGGGAGACCCAGTACTTC. V usage is TRBV6-5 and J usage is TRBJ2-5, with TRBD2 as a possible D gene (6 bases). This CDR3 is built from 13 residues. The germline CDR1 and CDR2 sequences are MNHEY and SVGAGI. The ends were cut back, 8 bases at V and 5 bases at J, with 15 bases in the middle.

CDR3 bases: TGTGCCAGCAGTGTTACCGGGACAGGGGACCACGAGCAGTACTTC. The encoded protein is CASSVTGTGDHEQYF. The chain is built from TRBV6-1 and TRBJ2-7, with 10 bases that match TRBD1. CDR3 length: 15 amino acids. Germline V gene lookup returns CDR1 MNHNS and CDR2 SASEGT. The V segment lost 4 bases and the J segment 5 bases; nucleotides outside the gene matches: 8.

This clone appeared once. CDR3 bases: TGTGCCAGCAGCTCCGACCGGGTCTCTGGGGCCAACGTCCTGACTTTC. Protein product: CASSSDRVSGANVLTF. This chain uses TRBV5-4 with TRBJ2-6, with D unresolved. The CDR3 spans 16 residues. Germline-derived CDR1 and CDR2 are SGHNT and YYREEE (reference sequence). The germline V and J ends were trimmed by 3 bases and 0 bases, with 10 bases remaining between them.

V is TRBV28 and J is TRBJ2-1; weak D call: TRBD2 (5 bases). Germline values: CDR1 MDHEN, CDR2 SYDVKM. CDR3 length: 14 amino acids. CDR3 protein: CAIRAQRSYNEQFF. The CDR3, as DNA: TGTGCTATTCGTGCCCAGCGGTCCTACAATGAGCAGTTCTTC. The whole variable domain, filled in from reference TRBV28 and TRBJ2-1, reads DVKVTQSSRYLVKRTGEKVFLECVQDMDHENMFWYRQDPGLGLRLIYFSYDVKMKEKGDIPEGYSVSREKKERFSLILESASTNQTSMYLCAIRAQRSYNEQFFGPGTRLTVL.

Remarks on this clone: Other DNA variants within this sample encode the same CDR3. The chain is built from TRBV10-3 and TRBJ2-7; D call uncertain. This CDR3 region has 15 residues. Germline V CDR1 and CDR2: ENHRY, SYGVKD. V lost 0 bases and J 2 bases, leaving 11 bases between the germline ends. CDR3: CAISESVDGTYEQYF. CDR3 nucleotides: TGTGCCATCAGTGAGTCGGTCGACGGAACCTACGAGCAGTACTTC.

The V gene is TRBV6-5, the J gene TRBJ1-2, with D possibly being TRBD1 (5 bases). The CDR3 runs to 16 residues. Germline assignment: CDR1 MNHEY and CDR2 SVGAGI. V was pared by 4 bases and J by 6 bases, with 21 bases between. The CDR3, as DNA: TGTGCCAGCAGTTTGGGATTGGGACGGAGCGTTGATGGCTACACCTTC. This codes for CASSLGLGRSVDGYTF.

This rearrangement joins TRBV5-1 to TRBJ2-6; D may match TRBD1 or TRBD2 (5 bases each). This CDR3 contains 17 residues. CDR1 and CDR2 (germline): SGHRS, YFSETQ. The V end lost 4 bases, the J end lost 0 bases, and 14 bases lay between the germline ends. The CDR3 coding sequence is TGCGCCAGCAGCCGGGGCCCAGGGTACTCTGGGGCCAACGTCCTGACTTTC. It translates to CASSRGPGYSGANVLTF.

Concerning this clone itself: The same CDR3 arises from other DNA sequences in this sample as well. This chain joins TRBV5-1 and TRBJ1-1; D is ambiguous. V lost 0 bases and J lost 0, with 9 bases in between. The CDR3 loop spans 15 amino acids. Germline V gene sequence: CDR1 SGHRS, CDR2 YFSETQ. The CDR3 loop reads CASSLAGGLNTEAFF. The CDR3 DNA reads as TGCGCCAGCAGCTTGGCGGGCGGGCTGAACACTGAAGCTTTCTTT.

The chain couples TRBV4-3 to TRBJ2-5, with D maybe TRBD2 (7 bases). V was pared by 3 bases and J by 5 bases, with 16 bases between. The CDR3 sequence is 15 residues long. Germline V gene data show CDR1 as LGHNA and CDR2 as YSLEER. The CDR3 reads CASSQKREGGETQYF. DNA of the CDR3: TGCGCCAGCAGCCAGAAAAGGGAGGGGGGCGAGACCCAGTACTTC.

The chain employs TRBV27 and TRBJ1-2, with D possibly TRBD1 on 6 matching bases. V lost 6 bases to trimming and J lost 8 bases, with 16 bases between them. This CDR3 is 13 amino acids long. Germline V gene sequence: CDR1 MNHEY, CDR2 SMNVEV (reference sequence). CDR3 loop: CASSLYWGAGYTF. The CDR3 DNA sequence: TGTGCCAGCAGCTTGTATTGGGGGGCCGGCTACACCTTC.

CDR3 sequence reads: CASSLKLRDLSDTQYF. The CDR3 DNA reads TGTGCCAGCAGTTTAAAGTTGAGGGATTTGAGCGATACGCAGTATTTT. This chain joins TRBV28 and TRBJ2-3; D is perhaps TRBD2 (5 bases). This CDR3 has 16 amino acids. V dropped 2 bases and J dropped 6 bases, with 18 bases sitting between them. The germline CDR1 and CDR2 sequences are MDHEN and SYDVKM.

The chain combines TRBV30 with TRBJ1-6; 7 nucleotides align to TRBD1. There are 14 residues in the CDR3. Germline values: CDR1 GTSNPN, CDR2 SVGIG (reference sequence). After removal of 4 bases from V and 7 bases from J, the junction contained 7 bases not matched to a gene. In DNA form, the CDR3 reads TGTGCCTGGACCCTCCCAGGGGGGAATTCACCCCTCCACTTT. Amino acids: CAWTLPGGNSPLHF.

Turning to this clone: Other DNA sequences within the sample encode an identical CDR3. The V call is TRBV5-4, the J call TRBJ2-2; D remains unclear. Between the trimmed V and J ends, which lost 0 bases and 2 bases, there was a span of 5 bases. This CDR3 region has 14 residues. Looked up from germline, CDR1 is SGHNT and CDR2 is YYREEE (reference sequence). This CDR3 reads CASSLEVNTGELFF. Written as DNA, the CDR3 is TGTGCCAGCAGCTTGGAGGTTAACACCGGGGAGCTGTTTTTT.

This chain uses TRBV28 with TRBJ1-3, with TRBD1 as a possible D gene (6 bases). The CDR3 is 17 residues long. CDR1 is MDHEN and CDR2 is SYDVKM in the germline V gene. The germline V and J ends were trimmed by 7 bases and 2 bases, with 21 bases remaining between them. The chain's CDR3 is CASTYAGTKGAGNTIYF. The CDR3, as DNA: TGTGCCAGCACTTACGCCGGGACAAAGGGCGCTGGAAACACCATATATTTT.

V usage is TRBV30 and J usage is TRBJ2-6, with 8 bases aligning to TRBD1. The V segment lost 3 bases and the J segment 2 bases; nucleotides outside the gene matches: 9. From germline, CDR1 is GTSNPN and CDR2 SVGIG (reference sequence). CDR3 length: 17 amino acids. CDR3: CAWSFGRGRTGANVLTF. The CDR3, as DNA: TGTGCCTGGAGCTTTGGCAGGGGGCGAACTGGGGCCAACGTCCTGACTTTC.

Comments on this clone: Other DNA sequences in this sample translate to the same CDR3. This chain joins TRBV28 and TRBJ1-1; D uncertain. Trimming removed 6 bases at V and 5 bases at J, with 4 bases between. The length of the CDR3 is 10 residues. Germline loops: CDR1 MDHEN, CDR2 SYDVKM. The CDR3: CASSRTEAFF. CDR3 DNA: TGTGCCAGCAGCCGTACTGAAGCTTTCTTT.